This T cell receptor (beta chain) was sequenced during a study of T cell responses to AZD1222 COVID-19 vaccine. Study results and caveats: Nearly half of the spike-specific TCRs reportedly recognize variant regions that carry no mutations. Just 6 or 7 AZD1222 recipients were seropositive at baseline. Mostly white British, mostly female donors; authors suggested clonal diversity may be underestimated. CD4 TCRs covered the whole spike, strongest at regions 160-218 and 743-854.

The V gene lost 5 bases and the J gene lost 5 bases, with 6 bases spanning the gap. The CDR3 is 12 residues long. Germline V gene sequence: CDR1 SGHVS, CDR2 FQNEAQ. This table comes from immunoSEQ multiplex PCR, and its TCRdb copy is limited to in-frame clones, with some not included. This repertoire shows 80,000 to 100,000 clones, roughly 87% found once; its top ten account for around 10%. On this clone itself: The antigen is not known.

The starting material was peripheral blood, obtained 28 days after the second AZD1222 dose. This chain connects TRBV7-8 to TRBJ1-4, with no clear D. The receptor's source is an adult who received the AZD1222 COVID-19 vaccine. The CDR3 spells CASSRANEKLFF. The CDR3 nucleotides read TGTGCCAGCAGCCGGGCGAATGAAAAACTGTTTTTT. The full variable domain, rest sourced from reference TRBV7-8 and TRBJ1-4, is GAGVSQSPRYKVAKRGQDVALRCDPISGHVSLFWYQQALGQGPEFLTYFQNEAQLDKSGLPSDRFFAERPEGSVSTLKIQRTQQEDSAVYLCASSRANEKLFFGSGTQLSVL.